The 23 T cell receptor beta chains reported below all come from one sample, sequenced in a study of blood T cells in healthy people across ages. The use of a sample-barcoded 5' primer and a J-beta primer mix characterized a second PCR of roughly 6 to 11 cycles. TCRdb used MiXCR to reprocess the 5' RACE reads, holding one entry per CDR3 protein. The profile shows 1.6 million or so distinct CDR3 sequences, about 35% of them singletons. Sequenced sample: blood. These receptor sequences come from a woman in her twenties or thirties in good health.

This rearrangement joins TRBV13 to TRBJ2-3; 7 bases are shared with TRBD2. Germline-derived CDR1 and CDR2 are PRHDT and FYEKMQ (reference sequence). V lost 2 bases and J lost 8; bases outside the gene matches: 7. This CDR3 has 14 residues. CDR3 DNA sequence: TGTGCCAGCAGCTTACCAGCGGGAAGGCCTACGCAGTATTTT. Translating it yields CASSLPAGRPTQYF.

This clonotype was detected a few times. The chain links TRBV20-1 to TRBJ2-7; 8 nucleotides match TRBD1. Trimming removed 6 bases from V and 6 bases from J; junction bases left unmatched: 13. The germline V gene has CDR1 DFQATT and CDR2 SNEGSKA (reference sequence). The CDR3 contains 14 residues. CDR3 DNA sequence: TGCAGTGCCGGCGGGACAGGACAACGCACCGAGCAGTACTTC. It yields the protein CSAGGTGQRTEQYF.

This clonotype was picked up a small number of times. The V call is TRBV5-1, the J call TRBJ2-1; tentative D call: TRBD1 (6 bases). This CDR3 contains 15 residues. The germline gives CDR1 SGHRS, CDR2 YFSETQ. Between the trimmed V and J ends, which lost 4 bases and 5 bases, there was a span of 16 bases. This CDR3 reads CASSNPGVWDNEQFF. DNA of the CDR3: TGCGCCAGCAGCAATCCAGGGGTCTGGGACAATGAGCAGTTCTTC.

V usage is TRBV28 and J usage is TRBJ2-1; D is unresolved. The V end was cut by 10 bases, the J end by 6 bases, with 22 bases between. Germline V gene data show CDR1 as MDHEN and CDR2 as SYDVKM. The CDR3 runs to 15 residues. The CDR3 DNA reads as TGTGCCAACACCGTCGGTCTGTCGGTGGGCAATGAGCAGTTCTTC. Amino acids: CANTVGLSVGNEQFF. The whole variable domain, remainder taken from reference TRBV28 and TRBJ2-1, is DVKVTQSSRYLVKRTGEKVFLECVQDMDHENMFWYRQDPGLGLRLIYFSYDVKMKEKGDIPEGYSVSREKKERFSLILESASTNQTSMYLCANTVGLSVGNEQFFGPGTRLTVL.

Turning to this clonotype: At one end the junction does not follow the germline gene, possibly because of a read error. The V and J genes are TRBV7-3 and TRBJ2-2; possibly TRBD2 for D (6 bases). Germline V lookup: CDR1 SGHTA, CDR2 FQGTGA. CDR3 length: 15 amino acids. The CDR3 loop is CASRRDPGGTGERFF. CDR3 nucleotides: TGTGCCAGTCGACGGGACCCCGGGGGTACCGGGGAGCGGTTTTTT.

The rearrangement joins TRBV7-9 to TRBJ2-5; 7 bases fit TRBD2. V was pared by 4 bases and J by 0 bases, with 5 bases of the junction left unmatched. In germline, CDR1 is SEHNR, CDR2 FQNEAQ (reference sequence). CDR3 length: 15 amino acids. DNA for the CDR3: TGTGCCAGCAGCTCCGGGACTACCTACCAAGAGACCCAGTACTTC. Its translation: CASSSGTTYQETQYF.

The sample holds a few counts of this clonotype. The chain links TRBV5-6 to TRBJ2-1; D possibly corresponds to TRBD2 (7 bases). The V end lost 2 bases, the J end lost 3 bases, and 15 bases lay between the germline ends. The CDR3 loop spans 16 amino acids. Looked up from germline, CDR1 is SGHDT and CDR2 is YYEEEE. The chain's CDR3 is CASSFLAGAHYNEQFF. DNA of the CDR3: TGTGCCAGCAGCTTCCTGGCGGGGGCGCACTACAATGAGCAGTTCTTC.

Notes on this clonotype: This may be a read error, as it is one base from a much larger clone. The CDR3 DNA follows: TGCAGCGCTGATCATCGGGAGGGGAACAATGAGCAGTTCTTC. Amino acid sequence: CSADHREGNNEQFF. The V gene is TRBV29-1, the J gene TRBJ2-1; TRBD2 matches at 8 bases. The CDR3 has 14 amino acids. The V gene's germline CDR1 is SQVTM and CDR2 ANQGSEA. Losses at the gene ends were 7 bases for V and 5 bases for J; bases not matched to a gene: 10.

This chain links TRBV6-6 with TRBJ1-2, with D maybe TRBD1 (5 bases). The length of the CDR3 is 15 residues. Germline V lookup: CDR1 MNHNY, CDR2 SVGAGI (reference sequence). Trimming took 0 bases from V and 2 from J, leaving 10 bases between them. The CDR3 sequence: CASSYSQDSNYGYTF. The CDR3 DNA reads TGTGCCAGCAGTTACTCACAGGACTCAAACTATGGCTACACCTTC.

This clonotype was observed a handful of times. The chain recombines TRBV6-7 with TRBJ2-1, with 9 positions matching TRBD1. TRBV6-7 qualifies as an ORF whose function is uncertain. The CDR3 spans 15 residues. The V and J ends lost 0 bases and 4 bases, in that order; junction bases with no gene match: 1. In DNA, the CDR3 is TGTGCCAGCAGTTACTCCGGGACAGGGTACAATGAGCAGTTCTTC. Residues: CASSYSGTGYNEQFF.

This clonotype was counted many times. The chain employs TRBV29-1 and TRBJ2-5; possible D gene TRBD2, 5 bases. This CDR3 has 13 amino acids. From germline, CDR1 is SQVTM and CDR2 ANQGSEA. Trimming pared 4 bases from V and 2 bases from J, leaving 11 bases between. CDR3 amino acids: CSVVWTLQETQYF. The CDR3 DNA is TGCAGCGTTGTTTGGACTCTACAAGAGACCCAGTACTTC. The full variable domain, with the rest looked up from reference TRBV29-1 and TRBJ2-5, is SAVISQKPSRDICQRGTSLTIQCQVDSQVTMMFWYRQQPGQSLTLIATANQGSEATYESGFVIDKFPISRPNLTFSTLTVSNMSPEDSSIYLCSVVWTLQETQYFGPGTRLLVL.

The CDR3 DNA is TGTGCCAGCAGCCAAGGTGAGGGCCAGGGGTTATACGAGCAGTACTTC. Its translation is CASSQGEGQGLYEQYF. This chain joins TRBV4-2 and TRBJ2-7, with a possible D match to TRBD1 (6 bases). The V gene lost 1 base and the J gene lost 4 bases, with 17 bases spanning the gap. This CDR3 is 16 amino acids long. The germline gives CDR1 LGHNA, CDR2 YNFKEQ.

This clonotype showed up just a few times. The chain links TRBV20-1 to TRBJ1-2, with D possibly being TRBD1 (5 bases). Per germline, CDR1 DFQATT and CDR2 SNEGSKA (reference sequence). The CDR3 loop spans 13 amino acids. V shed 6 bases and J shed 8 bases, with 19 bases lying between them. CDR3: CSAIEGLGEGYTF. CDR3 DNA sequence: TGCAGTGCCATAGAGGGGTTAGGAGAGGGCTACACCTTC.

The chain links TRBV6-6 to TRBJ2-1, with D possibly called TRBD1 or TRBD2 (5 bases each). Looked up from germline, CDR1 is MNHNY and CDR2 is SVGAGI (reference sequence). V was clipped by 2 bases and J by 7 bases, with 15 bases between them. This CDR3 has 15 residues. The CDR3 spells CASSYRGFEGNEQFF. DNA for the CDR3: TGTGCCAGCAGTTACCGGGGTTTTGAGGGGAATGAGCAGTTCTTC.

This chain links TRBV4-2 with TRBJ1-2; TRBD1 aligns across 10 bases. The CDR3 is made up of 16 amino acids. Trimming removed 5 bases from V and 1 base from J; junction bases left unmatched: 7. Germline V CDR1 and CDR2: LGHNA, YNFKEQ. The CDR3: CASSDGDRGGNYGYTF. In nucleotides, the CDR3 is TGTGCCAGCAGCGACGGGGACAGGGGAGGTAACTATGGCTACACCTTC.

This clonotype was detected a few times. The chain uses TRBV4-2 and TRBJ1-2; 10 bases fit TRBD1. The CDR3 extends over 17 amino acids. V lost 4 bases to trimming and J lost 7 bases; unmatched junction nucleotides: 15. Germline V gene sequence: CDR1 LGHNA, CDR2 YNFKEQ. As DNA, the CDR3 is TGTGCCAGCAGCCGAGGGAGGCTGGGACAGGGGAAGTCTGGCTACACCTTC. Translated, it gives CASSRGRLGQGKSGYTF.

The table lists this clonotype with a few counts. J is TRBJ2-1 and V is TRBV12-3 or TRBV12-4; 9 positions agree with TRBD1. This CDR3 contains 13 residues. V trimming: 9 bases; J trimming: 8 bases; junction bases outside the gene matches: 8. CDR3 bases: TGTGCCAGTCGGGACAGGGAGGATCATGAGCAGTTCTTC. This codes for CASRDREDHEQFF.

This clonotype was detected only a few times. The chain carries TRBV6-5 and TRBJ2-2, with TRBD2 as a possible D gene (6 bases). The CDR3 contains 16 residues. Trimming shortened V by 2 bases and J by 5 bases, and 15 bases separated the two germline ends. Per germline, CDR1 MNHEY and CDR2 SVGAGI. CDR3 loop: CASSYKRAWGTGELFF. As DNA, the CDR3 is TGTGCCAGCAGTTACAAGCGGGCTTGGGGGACCGGGGAGCTGTTTTTT.

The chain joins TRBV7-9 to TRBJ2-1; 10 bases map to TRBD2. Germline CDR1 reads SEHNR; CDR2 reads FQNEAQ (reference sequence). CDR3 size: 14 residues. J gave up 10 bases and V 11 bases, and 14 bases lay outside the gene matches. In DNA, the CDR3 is TGTGCCCCAGGGGTCCTAGCGGGGGTCAACGAGCAGTTCTTC. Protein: CAPGVLAGVNEQFF.

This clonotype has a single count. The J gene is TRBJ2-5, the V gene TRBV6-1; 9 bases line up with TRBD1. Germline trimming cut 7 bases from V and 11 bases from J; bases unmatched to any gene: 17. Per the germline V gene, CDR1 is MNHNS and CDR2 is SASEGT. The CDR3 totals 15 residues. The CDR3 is CASMRDREVYNEQYF. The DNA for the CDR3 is TGTGCCAGCATGCGGGACAGGGAGGTGTACAATGAGCAGTACTTC.

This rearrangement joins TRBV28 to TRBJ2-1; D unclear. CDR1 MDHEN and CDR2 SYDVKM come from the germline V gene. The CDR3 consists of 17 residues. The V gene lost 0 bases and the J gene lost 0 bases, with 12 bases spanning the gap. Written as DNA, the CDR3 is TGTGCCAGCAGTTTATGGCCGAGCCTTAGCTCCTACAATGAGCAGTTCTTC. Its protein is CASSLWPSLSSYNEQFF.

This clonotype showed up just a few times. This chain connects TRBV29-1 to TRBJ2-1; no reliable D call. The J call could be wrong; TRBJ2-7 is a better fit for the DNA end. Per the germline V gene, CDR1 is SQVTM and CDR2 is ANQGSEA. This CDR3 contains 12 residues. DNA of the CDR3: TGCAGCGCCACTATAACCTACAATGAGCAGTACTTC. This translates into CSATITYNEQYF.

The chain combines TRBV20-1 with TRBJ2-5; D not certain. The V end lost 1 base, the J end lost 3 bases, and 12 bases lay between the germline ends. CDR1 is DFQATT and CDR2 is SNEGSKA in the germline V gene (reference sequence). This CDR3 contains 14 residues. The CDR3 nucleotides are TGCAGTGCTAGAGGTGCTGGCGAAGAAGAGACCCAGTACTTC. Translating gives CSARGAGEEETQYF.